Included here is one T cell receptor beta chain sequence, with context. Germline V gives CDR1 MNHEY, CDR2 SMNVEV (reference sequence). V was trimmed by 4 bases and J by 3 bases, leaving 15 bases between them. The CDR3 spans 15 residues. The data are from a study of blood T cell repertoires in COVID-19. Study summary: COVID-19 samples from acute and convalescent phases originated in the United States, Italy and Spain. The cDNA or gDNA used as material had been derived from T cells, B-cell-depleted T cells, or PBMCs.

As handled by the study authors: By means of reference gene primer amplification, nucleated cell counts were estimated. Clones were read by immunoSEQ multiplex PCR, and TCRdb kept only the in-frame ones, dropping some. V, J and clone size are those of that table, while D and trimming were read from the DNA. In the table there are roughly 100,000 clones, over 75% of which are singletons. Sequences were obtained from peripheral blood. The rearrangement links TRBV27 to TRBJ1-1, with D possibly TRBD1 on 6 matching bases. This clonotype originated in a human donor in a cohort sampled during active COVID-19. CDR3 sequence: CASSSYAGAYTEAFF. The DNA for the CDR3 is TGTGCCAGCAGTTCTTACGCAGGGGCTTACACTGAAGCTTTCTTT.